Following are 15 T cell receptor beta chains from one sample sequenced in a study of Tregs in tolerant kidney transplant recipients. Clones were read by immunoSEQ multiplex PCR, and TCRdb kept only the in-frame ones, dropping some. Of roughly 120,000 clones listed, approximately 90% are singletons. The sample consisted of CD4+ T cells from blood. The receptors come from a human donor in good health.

The CDR3 DNA is TGTGCCAGCTCACCCGCGGGAAATCCCTACAATGAGCAGTTCTTC. Protein sequence: CASSPAGNPYNEQFF. The V and J genes are TRBV18 and TRBJ2-1; tentatively, D is TRBD2 (6 bases). With 3 bases removed from V and 2 bases from J, the gap between germline ends came to 11 bases. The V gene's germline CDR1 is KGHSH and CDR2 LQKENI. The CDR3 is made up of 15 amino acids.

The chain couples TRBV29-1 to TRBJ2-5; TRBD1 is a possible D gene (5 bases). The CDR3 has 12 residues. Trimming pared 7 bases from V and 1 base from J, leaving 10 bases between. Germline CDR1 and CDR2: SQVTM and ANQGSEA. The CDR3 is CSAGQLQETQYF. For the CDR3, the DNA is TGCAGCGCCGGACAACTCCAAGAGACCCAGTACTTC.

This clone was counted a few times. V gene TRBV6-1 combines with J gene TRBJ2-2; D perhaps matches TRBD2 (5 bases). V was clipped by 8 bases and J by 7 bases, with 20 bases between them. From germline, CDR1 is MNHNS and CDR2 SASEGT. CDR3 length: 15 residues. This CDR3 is CASRWRPPEGGELFF. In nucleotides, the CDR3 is TGTGCCAGCCGGTGGAGACCCCCTGAGGGCGGGGAGCTGTTTTTT.

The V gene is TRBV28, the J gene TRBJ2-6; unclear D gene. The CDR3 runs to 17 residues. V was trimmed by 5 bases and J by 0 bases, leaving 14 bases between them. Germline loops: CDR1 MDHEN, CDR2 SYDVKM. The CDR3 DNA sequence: TGTGCCAGCAGTCCCCCATCAGGCCGCTCTGGGGCCAACGTCCTGACTTTC. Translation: CASSPPSGRSGANVLTF. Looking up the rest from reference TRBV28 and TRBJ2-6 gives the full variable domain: DVKVTQSSRYLVKRTGEKVFLECVQDMDHENMFWYRQDPGLGLRLIYFSYDVKMKEKGDIPEGYSVSREKKERFSLILESASTNQTSMYLCASSPPSGRSGANVLTFGAGSRLTVL.

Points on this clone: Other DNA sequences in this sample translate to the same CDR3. CDR3 protein: CASSLGTGGEKLFF. CDR3 in DNA: TGCGCCAGCAGCCTAGGGACAGGGGGTGAAAAACTGTTTTTT. This chain links TRBV5-1 with TRBJ1-4; TRBD1 matches 11 bases. This CDR3 comprises 14 residues. Per the germline V gene, CDR1 is SGHRS and CDR2 is YFSETQ. V was pared by 4 bases and J by 7 bases, with 3 bases of the junction left unmatched.

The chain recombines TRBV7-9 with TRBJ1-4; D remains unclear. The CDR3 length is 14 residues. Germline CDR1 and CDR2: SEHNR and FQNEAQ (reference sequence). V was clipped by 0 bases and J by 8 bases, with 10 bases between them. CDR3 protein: CASSLAAPGEKLFF. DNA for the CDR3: TGTGCCAGCAGCTTAGCGGCACCCGGCGAAAAACTGTTTTTT.

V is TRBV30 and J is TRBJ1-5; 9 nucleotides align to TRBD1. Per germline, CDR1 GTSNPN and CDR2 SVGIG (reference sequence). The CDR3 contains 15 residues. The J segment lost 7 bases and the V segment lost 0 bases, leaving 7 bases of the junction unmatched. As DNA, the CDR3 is TGTGCCTGGAGTGTACCCGGGACAGGGATCCAGCCCCAGCATTTT. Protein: CAWSVPGTGIQPQHF.

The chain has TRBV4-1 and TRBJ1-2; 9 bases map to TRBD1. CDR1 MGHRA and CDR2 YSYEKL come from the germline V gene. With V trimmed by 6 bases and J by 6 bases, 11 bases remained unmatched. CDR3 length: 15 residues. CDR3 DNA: TGCGCCAGCAGACATCCGGGACAGGGTGTCCATGGCTACACCTTC. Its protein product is CASRHPGQGVHGYTF.

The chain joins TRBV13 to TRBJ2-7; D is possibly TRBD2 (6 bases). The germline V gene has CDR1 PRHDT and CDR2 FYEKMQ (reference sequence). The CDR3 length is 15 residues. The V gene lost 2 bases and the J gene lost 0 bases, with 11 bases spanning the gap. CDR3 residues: CASSLKAGYSYEQYF. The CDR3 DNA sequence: TGTGCCAGCAGCTTAAAGGCGGGGTACTCCTACGAGCAGTACTTC.

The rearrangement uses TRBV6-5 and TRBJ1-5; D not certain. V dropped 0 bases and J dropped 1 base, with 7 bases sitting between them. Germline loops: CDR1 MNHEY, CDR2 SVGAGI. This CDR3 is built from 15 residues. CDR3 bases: TGTGCCAGCAGTTACTCGGTTCGCAGCAATCAGCCCCAGCATTTT. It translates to CASSYSVRSNQPQHF.

The CDR3 coding sequence is TGCAGCGCCACCCCGGGGGACTATGGCTACACCTTC. Its protein product is CSATPGDYGYTF. The chain carries TRBV29-1 and TRBJ1-2, with a possible D match to TRBD1 (5 bases). Trimming stripped 7 bases from V and 3 bases from J, with 12 bases between. The CDR3 has 12 amino acids. Looked up from germline, CDR1 is SQVTM and CDR2 is ANQGSEA.

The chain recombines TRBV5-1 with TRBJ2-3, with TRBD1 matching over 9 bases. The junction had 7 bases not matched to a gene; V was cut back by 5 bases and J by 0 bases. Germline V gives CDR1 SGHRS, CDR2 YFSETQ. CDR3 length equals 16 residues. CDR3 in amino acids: CASRAGTGYSTDTQYF. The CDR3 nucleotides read TGCGCCAGCAGAGCCGGGACAGGGTATAGCACAGATACGCAGTATTTT.

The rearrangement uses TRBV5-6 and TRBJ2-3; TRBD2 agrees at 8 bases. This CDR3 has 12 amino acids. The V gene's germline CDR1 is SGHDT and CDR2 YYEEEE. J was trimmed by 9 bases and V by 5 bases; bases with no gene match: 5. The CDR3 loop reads CASSSGKNTQYF. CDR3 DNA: TGTGCCAGCAGTAGCGGGAAAAACACGCAGTATTTT.

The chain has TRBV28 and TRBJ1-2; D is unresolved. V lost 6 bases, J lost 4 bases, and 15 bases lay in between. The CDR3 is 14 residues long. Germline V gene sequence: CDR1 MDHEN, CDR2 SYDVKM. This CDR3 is CASSPAGFRYGYTF. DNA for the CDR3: TGTGCCAGCAGCCCGGCGGGGTTTCGCTATGGCTACACCTTC.

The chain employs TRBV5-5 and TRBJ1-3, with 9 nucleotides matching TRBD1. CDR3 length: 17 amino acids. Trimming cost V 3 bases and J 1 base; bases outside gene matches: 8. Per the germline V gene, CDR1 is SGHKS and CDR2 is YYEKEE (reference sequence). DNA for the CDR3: TGTGCCAGCAGCTACCCGACAGGGGGTAATTCTGGAAACACCATATATTTT. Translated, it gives CASSYPTGGNSGNTIYF.